There are many counts of the clone carrying this TCR beta chain. The source of the sample is a study of CD8+ T cells in alopecia areata. Sequencing used cDNA as its template, made by extracting RNA and reverse transcribing it. Some clones are missing from TCRdb's copy, which holds only in-frame ones; the method was immunoSEQ multiplex PCR. The sample holds roughly 250,000 clones, roughly two thirds seen once. Peripheral blood and lesional scalp punch biopsies were taken from alopecia areata patients. This clonotype was obtained from a human donor with alopecia areata. The source was CD4+ T cells sorted from blood, collected at week 0.

The CDR3 loop reads CATSRVRGYRDEQFF. The DNA of the CDR3 is TGTGCCACCAGCAGAGTGCGGGGGTACCGGGATGAGCAGTTCTTC. The chain combines TRBV15 with TRBJ2-1; 7 nucleotides line up with TRBD2. This CDR3 region has 15 residues. Germline CDR1 reads LNHNV; CDR2 reads YYDKDF (reference sequence). Trimming at V came to 1 base and at J to 8 bases, leaving 8 bases not matched to a gene.